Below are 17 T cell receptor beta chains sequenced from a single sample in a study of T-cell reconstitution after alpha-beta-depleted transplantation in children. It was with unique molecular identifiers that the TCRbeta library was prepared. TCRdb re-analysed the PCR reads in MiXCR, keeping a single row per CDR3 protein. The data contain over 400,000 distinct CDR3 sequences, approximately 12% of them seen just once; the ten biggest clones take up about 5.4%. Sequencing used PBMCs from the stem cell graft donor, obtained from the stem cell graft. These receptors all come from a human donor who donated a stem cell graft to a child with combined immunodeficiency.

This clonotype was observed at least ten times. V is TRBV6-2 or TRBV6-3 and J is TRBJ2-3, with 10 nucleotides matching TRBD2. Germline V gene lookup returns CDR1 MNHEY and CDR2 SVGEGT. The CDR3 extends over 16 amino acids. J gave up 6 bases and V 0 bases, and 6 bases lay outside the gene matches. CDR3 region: CASSYSLAGVGDTQYF. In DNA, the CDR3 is TGTGCCAGCAGTTACTCCCTAGCGGGAGTTGGGGATACGCAGTATTTT.

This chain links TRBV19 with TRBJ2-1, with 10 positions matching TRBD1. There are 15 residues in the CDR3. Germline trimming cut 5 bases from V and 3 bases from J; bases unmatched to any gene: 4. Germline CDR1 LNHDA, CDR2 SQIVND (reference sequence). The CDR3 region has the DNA TGTGCCAGTAGTCCCTGGACAGGGGGCTACAATGAGCAGTTCTTC. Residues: CASSPWTGGYNEQFF.

The CDR3 region is CASSFGPGQGLAKNIQYF. The CDR3 region has the DNA TGTGCCAGCAGTTTTGGCCCTGGACAGGGATTAGCCAAAAACATTCAGTACTTC. The rearrangement uses TRBV28 and TRBJ2-4, with TRBD1 identical over 8 bases. J gave up 0 bases and V 3 bases, and 10 bases lay outside the gene matches. This CDR3 region has 18 residues. The germline V gene encodes CDR1 MDHEN and CDR2 SYDVKM.

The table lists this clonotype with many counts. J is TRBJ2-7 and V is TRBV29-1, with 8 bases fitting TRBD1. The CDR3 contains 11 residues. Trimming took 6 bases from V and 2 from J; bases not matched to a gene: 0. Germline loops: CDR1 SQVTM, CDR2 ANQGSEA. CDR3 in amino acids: CSVTGAYEQYF. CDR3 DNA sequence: TGCAGCGTGACAGGGGCCTACGAGCAGTACTTC.

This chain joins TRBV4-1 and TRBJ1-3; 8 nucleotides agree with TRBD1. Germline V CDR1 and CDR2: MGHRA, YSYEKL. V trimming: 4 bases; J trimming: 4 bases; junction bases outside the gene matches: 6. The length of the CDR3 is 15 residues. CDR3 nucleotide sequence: TGCGCCAGCAGCCGTGGACAGGGAGTGGGAAACACCATATATTTT. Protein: CASSRGQGVGNTIYF.

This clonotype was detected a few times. As DNA, the CDR3 is TGCACCGGGACTAGGCAAGAGACCCAGTACTTC. The encoded protein is CTGTRQETQYF. This rearrangement joins TRBV20-1 to TRBJ2-5, with TRBD2 matching 8 bases. Germline V lookup: CDR1 DFQATT, CDR2 SNEGSKA (reference sequence). This CDR3 contains 11 residues.

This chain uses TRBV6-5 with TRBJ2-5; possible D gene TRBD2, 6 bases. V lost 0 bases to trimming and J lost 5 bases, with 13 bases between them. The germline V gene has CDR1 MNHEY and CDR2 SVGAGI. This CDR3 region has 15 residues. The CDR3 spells CASSYSGTFSETQYF. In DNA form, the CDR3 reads TGTGCCAGCAGTTACTCGGGGACTTTCTCTGAGACCCAGTACTTC.

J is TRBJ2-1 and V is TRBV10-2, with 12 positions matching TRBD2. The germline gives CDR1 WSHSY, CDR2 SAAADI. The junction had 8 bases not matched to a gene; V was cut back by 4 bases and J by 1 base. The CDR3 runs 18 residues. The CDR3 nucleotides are TGCGCCAGCAGTGGCGGACTAGCGGGAACGTGGTCCTACAATGAGCAGTTCTTC. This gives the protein CASSGGLAGTWSYNEQFF.

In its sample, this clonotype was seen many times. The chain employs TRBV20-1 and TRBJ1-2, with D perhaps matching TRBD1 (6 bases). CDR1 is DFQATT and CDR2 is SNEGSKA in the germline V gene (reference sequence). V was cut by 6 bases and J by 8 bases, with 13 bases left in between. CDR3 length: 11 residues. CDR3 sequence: CSATGSLGYTF. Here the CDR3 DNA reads TGCAGTGCAACAGGGAGTTTAGGCTACACCTTC.

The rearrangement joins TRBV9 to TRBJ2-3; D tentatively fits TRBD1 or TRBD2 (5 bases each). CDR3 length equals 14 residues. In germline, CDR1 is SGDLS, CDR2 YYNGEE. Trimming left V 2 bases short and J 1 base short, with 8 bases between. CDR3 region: CASSVTGRTDTQYF. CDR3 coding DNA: TGTGCCAGCAGCGTCACGGGGCGCACAGATACGCAGTATTTT.

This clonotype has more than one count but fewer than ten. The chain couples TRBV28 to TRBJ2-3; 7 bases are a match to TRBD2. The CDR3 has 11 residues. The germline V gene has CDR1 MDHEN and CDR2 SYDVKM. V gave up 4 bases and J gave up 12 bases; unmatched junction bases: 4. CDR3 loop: CASSSRDYQYF. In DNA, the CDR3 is TGTGCCAGCAGTTCCCGGGACTATCAGTATTTT.

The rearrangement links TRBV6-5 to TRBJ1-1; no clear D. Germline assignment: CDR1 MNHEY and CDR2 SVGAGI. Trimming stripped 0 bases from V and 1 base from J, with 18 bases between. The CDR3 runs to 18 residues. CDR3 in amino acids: CASSYSRQASAQNTEAFF. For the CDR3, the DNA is TGTGCCAGCAGTTACTCGAGGCAGGCCAGTGCGCAGAACACTGAAGCTTTCTTT.

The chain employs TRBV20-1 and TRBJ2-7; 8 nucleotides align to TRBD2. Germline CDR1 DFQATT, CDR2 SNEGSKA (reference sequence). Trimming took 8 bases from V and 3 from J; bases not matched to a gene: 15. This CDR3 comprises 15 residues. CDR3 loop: CSTRGSGAWDYEQYF. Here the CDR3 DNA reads TGCAGTACTCGGGGTAGCGGGGCCTGGGACTACGAGCAGTACTTC.

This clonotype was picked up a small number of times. The CDR3 region is CASSSRLAGANTGELFF. The CDR3 DNA sequence: TGTGCCAGCAGTTCAAGACTAGCGGGAGCGAACACCGGGGAGCTGTTTTTT. The chain couples TRBV12-3 or TRBV12-4 to TRBJ2-2; 12 nucleotides line up with TRBD2. V was clipped by 4 bases and J by 0 bases; unmatched bases: 3. The CDR3 spans 17 residues.

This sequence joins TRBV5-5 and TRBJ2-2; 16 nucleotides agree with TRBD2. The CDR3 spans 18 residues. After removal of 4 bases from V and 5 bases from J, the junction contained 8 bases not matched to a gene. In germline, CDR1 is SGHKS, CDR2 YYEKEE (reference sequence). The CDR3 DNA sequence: TGTGCCAGCAGCGTCGGGACTAGCGGGAGGGCCCGTACCGGGGAGCTGTTTTTT. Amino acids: CASSVGTSGRARTGELFF.

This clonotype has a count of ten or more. The CDR3 sequence is CAISESTSTDTQYF. The CDR3 DNA sequence: TGTGCCATCAGTGAGTCTACCAGCACAGATACGCAGTATTTT. The chain combines TRBV10-3 with TRBJ2-3; D is unresolved. Germline values: CDR1 ENHRY, CDR2 SYGVKD. Trimming took off 0 bases at V and 0 bases at J, with 4 bases between the two ends. The CDR3 consists of 14 residues.

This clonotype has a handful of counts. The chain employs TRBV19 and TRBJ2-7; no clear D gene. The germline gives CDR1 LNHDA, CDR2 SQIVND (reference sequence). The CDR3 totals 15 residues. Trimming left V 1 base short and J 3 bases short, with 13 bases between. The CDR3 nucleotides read TGTGCCAGTAGTATAGGTTTTTTGGAAGACTACGAGCAGTACTTC. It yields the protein CASSIGFLEDYEQYF.